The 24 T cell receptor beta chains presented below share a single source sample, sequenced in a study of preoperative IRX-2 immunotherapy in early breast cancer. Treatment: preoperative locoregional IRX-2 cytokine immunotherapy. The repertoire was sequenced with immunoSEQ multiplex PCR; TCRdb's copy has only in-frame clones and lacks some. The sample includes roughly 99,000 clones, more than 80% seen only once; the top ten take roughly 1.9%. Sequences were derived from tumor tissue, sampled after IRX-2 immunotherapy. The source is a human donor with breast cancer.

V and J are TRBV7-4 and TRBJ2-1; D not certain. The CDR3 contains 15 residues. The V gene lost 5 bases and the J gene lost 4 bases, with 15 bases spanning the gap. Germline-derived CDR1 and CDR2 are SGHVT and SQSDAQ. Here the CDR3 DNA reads TGTGCCAGCAGCCAACTATACAACGGGTACAATGAGCAGTTCTTC. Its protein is CASSQLYNGYNEQFF.

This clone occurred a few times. The CDR3: CASSQDSLGRGYNEQFF. In DNA form, the CDR3 reads TGCGCCAGCAGCCAAGATTCCCTAGGGCGGGGCTACAATGAGCAGTTCTTC. The rearrangement uses TRBV1 and TRBJ2-1; the D segment call TRBD2 is taken from the table without a DNA check. TRBV1 is a recognized pseudogene. The CDR3 contains 17 residues.

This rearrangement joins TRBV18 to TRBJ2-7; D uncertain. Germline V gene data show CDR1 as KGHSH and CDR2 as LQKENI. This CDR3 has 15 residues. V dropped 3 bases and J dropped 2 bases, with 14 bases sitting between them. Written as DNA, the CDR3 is TGTGCCAGCTCACCTGCGACGGCCGGCCCCTACGAGCAGTACTTC. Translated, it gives CASSPATAGPYEQYF. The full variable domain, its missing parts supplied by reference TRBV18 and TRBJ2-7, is NAGVMQNPRHLVRRRGQEARLRCSPMKGHSHVYWYRQLPEEGLKFMVYLQKENIIDESGMPKERFSAEFPKEGPSILRIQQVVRGDSAAYFCASSPATAGPYEQYFGPGTRLTVT.

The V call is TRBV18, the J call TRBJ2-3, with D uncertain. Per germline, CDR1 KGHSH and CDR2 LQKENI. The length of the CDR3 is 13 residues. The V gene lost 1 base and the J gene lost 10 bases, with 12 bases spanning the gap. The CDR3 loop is CASSPQSRVPQYF. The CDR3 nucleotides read TGTGCCAGCTCACCACAGAGTCGTGTTCCGCAGTATTTT.

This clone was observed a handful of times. This CDR3 reads CASSSSGAGNTIYF. The CDR3 DNA sequence: TGTGCCAGCAGCTCGTCAGGGGCTGGAAACACCATATATTTT. The rearrangement links TRBV7-7 to TRBJ1-3; D possibly corresponds to TRBD1 (6 bases). The CDR3 is made up of 14 amino acids. V lost 4 bases and J 2 bases, leaving 9 bases between the germline ends. The germline V gene encodes CDR1 SSHAT and CDR2 FNYEAQ (reference sequence).

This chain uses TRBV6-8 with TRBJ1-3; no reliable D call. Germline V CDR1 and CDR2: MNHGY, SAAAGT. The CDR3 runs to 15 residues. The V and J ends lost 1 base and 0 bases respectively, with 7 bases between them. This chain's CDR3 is CASSYFRSSGNTIYF. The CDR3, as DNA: TGTGCCAGCAGTTACTTTAGGAGCTCTGGAAACACCATATATTTT.

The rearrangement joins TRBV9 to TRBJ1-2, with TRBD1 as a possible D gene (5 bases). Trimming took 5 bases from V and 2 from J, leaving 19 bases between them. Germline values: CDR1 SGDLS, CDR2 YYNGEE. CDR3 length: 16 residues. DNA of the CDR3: TGTGCCAGCAGTCGTACCGGGGCCCACTCGAACTATGGCTACACCTTC. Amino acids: CASSRTGAHSNYGYTF. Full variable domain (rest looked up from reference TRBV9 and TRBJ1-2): DSGVTQTPKHLITATGQRVTLRCSPRSGDLSVYWYQQSLDQGLQFLIQYYNGEERAKGNILERFSAQQFPDLHSELNLSSLELGDSALYFCASSRTGAHSNYGYTFGSGTRLTVV.

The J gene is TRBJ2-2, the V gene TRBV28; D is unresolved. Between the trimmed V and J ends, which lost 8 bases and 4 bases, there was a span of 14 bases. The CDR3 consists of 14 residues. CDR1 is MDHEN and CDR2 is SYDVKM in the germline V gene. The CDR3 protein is CASLTNLGTGELFF. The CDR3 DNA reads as TGTGCCAGCTTGACCAACCTCGGCACCGGGGAGCTGTTTTTT.

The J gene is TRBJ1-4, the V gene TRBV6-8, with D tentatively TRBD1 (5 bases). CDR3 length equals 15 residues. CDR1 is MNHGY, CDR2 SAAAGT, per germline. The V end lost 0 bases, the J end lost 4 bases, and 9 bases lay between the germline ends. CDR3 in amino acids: CASSYSGVHNEKLFF. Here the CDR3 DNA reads TGTGCCAGCAGTTACTCAGGGGTCCATAATGAAAAACTGTTTTTT.

As DNA, the CDR3 is TGTGCCAGCAGTGACGAGACAGTGAACACTGAAGCTTTCTTT. Translating gives CASSDETVNTEAFF. The J gene is TRBJ1-1, the V gene TRBV6-8; D is possibly TRBD1 (5 bases). V dropped 5 bases and J dropped 0 bases, with 10 bases sitting between them. The CDR3 covers 14 residues. Germline CDR1 is MNHGY and CDR2 is SAAAGT.

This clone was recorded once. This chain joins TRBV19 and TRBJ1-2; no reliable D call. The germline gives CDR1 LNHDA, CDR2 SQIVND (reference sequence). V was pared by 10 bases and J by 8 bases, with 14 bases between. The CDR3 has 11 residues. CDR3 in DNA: TGTGCCACTCACAGTGGGCTAGGCTACACCTTC. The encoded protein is CATHSGLGYTF.

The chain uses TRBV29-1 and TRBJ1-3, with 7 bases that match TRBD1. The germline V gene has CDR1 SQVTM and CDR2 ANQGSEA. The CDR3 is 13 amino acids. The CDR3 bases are TGCAGTGCCGGGACAGCCTCTGGAAACACCATATATTTT. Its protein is CSAGTASGNTIYF. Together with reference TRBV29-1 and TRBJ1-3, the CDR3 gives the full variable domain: SAVISQKPSRDICQRGTSLTIQCQVDSQVTMMFWYRQQPGQSLTLIATANQGSEATYESGFVIDKFPISRPNLTFSTLTVSNMSPEDSSIYLCSAGTASGNTIYFGEGSWLTVV.

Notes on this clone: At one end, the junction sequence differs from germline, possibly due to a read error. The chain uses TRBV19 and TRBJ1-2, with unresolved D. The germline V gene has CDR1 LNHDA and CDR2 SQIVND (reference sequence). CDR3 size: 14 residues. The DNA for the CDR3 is TGTGCCAGTAGCCTTCCGCTTGGAAACTATGGCTACACTTTC. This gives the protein CASSLPLGNYGYTF.

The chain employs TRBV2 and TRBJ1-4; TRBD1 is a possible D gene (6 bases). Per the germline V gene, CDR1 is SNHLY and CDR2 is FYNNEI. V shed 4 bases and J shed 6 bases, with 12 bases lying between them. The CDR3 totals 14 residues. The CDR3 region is CASSGHRVDEKLFF. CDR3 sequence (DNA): TGTGCCAGCAGTGGTCACAGGGTGGATGAAAAACTGTTTTTT.

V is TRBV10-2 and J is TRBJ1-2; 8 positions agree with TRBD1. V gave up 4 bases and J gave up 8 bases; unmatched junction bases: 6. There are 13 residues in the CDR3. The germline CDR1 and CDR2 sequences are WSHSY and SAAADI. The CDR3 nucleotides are TGCGCCAGCAGTGGACAGGGGTTTGCCGGCTACACCTTC. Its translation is CASSGQGFAGYTF.

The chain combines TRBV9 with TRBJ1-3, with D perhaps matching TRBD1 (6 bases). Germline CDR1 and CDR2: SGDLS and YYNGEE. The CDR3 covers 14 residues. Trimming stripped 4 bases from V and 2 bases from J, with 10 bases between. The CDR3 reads CASSHGGPGNTIYF. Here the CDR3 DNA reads TGTGCCAGCAGCCATGGGGGCCCTGGAAACACCATATATTTT.

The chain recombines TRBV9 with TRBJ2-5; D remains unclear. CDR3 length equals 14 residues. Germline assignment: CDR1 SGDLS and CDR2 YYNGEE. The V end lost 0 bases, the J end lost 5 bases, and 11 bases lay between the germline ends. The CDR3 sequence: CASSVDTVEETQYF. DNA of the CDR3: TGTGCCAGCAGCGTAGACACCGTTGAGGAGACCCAGTACTTC.

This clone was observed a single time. The CDR3 is CASSPRSGTLSYEQYF. For the CDR3, the DNA is TGTGCCAGCTCACCCCGTAGCGGCACCCTTTCCTACGAGCAGTACTTC. The rearrangement joins TRBV18 to TRBJ2-7, with D perhaps matching TRBD2 (6 bases). Trimming cost V 3 bases and J 1 base, with 16 bases left between them. The germline CDR1 and CDR2 sequences are KGHSH and LQKENI. The CDR3 contains 16 residues.

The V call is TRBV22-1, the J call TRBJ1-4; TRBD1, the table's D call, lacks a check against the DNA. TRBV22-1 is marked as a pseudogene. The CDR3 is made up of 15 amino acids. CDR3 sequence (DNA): TGTGCCAGCACCTCAGGAGGGGGCGTTGAAGAAAAACTGTTTTTT. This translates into CASTSGGGVEEKLFF.

CDR3 sequence (DNA): TGTGCCTGGACCTTGGCAGAAAATCAGCCCCAGCATTTT. Its translation: CAWTLAENQPQHF. The chain recombines TRBV30 with TRBJ1-5; no firm D call. Per the germline V gene, CDR1 is GTSNPN and CDR2 is SVGIG (reference sequence). The CDR3 consists of 13 residues. The ends were cut back, 4 bases at V and 4 bases at J, with 11 bases in the middle.

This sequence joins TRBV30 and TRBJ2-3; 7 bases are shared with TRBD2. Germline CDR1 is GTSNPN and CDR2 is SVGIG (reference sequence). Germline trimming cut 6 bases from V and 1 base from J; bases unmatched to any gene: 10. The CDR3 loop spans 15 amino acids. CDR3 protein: CACPRGSGGTDTQYF. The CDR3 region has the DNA TGTGCCTGTCCACGAGGGAGCGGGGGCACAGATACGCAGTATTTT.

In nucleotides, the CDR3 is TGTGCCAGCAGCCCCGAGACAGATCCCTGGACCCAGTACTTC. This sequence encodes CASSPETDPWTQYF. The rearrangement joins TRBV7-5 to TRBJ2-5; TRBD1, the table's D call, lacks a check against the DNA. TRBV7-5 counts as a pseudogene. The CDR3 loop spans 14 amino acids.

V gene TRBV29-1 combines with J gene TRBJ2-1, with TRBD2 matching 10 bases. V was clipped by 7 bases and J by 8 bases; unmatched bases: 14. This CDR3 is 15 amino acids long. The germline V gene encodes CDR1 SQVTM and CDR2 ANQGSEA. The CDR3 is CSAGALAGVLDEQFF. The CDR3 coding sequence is TGCAGCGCCGGGGCGCTAGCGGGAGTTTTAGATGAGCAGTTCTTC.

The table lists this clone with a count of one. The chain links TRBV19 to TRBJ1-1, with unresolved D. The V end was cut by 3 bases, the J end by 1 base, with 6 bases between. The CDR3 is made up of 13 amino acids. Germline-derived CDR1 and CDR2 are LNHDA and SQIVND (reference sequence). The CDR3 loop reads CASSIRGNTEAFF. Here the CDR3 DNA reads TGTGCCAGTAGTATCCGGGGGAACACTGAAGCTTTCTTT.